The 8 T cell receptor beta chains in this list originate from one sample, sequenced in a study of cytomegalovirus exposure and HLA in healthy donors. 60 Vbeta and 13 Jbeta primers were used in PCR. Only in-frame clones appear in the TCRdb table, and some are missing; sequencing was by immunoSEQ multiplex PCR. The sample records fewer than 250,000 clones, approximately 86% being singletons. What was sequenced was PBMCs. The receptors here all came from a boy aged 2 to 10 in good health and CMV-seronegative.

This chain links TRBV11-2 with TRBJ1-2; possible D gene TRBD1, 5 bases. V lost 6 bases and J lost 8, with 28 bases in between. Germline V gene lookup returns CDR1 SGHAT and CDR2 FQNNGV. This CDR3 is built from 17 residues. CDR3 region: CASSTFKGRRYLWGYTF. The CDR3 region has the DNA TGTGCCAGCAGTACCTTCAAGGGGCGAAGGTATCTGTGGGGCTACACCTTC.

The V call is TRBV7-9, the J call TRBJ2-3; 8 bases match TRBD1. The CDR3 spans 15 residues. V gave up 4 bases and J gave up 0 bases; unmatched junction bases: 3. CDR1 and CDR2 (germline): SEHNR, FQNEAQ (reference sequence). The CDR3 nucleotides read TGTGCCAGCAGCTCCCAGGGGGCTAGCACAGATACGCAGTATTTT. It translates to CASSSQGASTDTQYF.

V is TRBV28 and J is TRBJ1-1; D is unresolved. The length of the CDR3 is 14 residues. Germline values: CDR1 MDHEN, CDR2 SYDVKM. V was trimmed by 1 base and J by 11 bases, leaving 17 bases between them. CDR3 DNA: TGTGCCAGCAGTTTATCCTCGAGGGCCCAGTCGGCTTTCTTT. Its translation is CASSLSSRAQSAFF.

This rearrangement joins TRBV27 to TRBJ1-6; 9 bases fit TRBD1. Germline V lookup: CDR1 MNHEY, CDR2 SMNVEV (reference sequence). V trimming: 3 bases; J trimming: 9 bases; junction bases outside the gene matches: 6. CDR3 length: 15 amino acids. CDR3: CASSFGGTGSSPLHF. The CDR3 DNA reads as TGTGCCAGCAGTTTCGGGGGGACAGGGAGTTCACCCCTCCACTTT.

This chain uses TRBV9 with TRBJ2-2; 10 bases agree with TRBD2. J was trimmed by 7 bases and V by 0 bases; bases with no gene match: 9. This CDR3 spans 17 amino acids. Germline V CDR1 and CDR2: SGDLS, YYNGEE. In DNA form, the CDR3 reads TGTGCCAGCAGCGTAGACCCTAGCGGGGGCCCTGTCGGGGAGCTGTTTTTT. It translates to CASSVDPSGGPVGELFF.

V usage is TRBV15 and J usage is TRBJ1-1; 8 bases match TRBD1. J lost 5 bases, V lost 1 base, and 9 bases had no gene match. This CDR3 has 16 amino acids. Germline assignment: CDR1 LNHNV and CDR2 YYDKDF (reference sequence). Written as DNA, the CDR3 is TGTGCCACCAGCAGAGGGTCAAGCAGGGGGCGAACTGAAGCTTTCTTT. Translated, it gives CATSRGSSRGRTEAFF.

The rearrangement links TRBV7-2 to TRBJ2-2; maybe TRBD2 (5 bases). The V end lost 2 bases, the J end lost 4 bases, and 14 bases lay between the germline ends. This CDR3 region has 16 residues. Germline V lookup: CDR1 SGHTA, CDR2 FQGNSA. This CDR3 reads CASSLFAGIRTGELFF. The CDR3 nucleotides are TGTGCCAGCAGCTTATTCGCCGGGATACGCACCGGGGAGCTGTTTTTT. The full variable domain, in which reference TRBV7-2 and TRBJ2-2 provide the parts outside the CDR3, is GAGVSQSPSNKVTEKGKDVELRCDPISGHTALYWYRQSLGQGLEFLIYFQGNSAPDKSGLPSDRFSAERTGGSVSTLTIQRTQQEDSAVYLCASSLFAGIRTGELFFGEGSRLTVL.

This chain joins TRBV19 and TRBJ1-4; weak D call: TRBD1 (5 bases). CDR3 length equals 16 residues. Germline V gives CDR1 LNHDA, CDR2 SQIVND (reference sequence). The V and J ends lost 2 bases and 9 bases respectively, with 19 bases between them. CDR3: CASSITPGAEGQKLFF. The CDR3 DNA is TGTGCCAGTAGTATAACCCCAGGCGCGGAGGGGCAAAAACTGTTTTTT. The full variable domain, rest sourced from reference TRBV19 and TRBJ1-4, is DGGITQSPKYLFRKEGQNVTLSCEQNLNHDAMYWYRQDPGQGLRLIYYSQIVNDFQKGDIAEGYSVSREKKESFPLTVTSAQKNPTAFYLCASSITPGAEGQKLFFGSGTQLSVL.